This paragraph reports one T cell receptor beta chain. The antigen remains unidentified. TCRdb passed the RT-PCR reads through MiXCR, listing each CDR3 protein once. The sample shows almost 600,000 distinct CDR3 sequences, about 15% of them seen only once. These data come from a study of response to subunit inactivated influenza vaccine. Germline values: CDR1 MGHDK, CDR2 SYGVNS. The V and J ends lost 2 bases and 2 bases, in that order; junction bases with no gene match: 5. CDR3 size: 16 residues. Findings and caveats of the study: Authors suggested each seasonal flu vaccination may recruit only limited numbers of new T cells.

The source material was PBMCs from blood, sampled 11 to 12 days after vaccination. The sequence came from a man aged 45-60 years who received an inactivated influenza vaccine. V gene TRBV25-1 combines with J gene TRBJ2-1, with 8 bases matching TRBD1. CDR3 DNA: TGTGCCAGCAGTGAAGAAGGGGGACAGGCCTACAATGAGCAGTTCTTC. This gives the protein CASSEEGGQAYNEQFF.